What follows is one TCR beta chain and its context. Its specificity is not known. The data were taken from a study of T cells in women clearing cervical HPV infection. Turning to the study itself: No precancer developed; the control's incident HPV16 infection cleared within 12 months. Case blood drawn at lesion detection; control blood after infection cleared. The study, taken as a whole, reports: CIN3+ cases had significantly higher TCR repertoire richness than controls, but evenness did not differ.

Clones were read by immunoSEQ multiplex PCR, and TCRdb kept only the in-frame ones, dropping some. The table lists approximately 44,000 clones. Each participant carried one incident cervical HPV16 infection only. This sequence originates from a woman aged 18 to 69 with a cervical HPV16 infection that either progressed to CIN3+ or cleared (not recorded which). Sequencing was carried out using blood buffy coat.

The part of the CDR3 DNA that was read is TGTGCCAGCAGCGCCACTAGCGGGAGGGCCGGGGAG. It yields the protein CASSATSGRAGE. The whole CDR3 reads CASSATSGRAGELFF. This chain uses TRBV7-8 with TRBJ2-2; 13 nucleotides align to TRBD2. The missing CDR3 end, 3 residues past where the read stops, is filled in from the germline J gene. Per germline, CDR1 SGHVS and CDR2 FQNEAQ. CDR3 length: 15 amino acids. The V and J ends lost 5 bases and 6 bases, in that order; junction bases with no gene match: 3.